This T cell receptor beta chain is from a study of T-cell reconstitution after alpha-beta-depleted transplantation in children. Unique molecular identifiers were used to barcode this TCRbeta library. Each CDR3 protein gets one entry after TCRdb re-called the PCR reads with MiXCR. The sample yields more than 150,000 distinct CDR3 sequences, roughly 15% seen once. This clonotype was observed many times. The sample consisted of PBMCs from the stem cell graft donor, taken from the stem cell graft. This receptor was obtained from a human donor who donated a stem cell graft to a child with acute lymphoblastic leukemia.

CDR3 nucleotides: TGTGCCAGCAGAGCCGGGACTAGCGGGGACGGCGGGGAGCTGTTTTTT. Residues: CASRAGTSGDGGELFF. V usage is TRBV6-5 and J usage is TRBJ2-2, with TRBD2 identical over 13 bases. This CDR3 is 16 amino acids long. V gave up 6 bases and J gave up 7 bases; unmatched junction bases: 8. CDR1 and CDR2 from the germline V gene are MNHEY and SVGAGI.